This paragraph covers one TCR beta chain sequence. Repertoires were generated with immunoSEQ multiplex PCR, while TCRdb's copy carries only in-frame clones and drops some. The profile shows about 100,000 clones, approximately 93% of them singletons. Trimming took off 5 bases at V and 0 bases at J, with 6 bases between the two ends. CDR3 length: 13 amino acids. Germline assignment: CDR1 SGHRS and CDR2 YFSETQ. The sample belongs to a study of control samples from healthy donors and cancer patients. This receptor was obtained from a man younger than 35 in good health. The chain combines TRBV5-1 with TRBJ1-5; D remains unclear. Sequencing was done on a sample of blood. The CDR3 sequence is CASSQDSNQPQHF. CDR3 nucleotide sequence: TGCGCCAGCAGTCAGGATAGCAATCAGCCCCAGCATTTT. Variable domain in full (rest from reference TRBV5-1 and TRBJ1-5): KAGVTQTPRYLIKTRGQQVTLSCSPISGHRSVSWYQQTPGQGLQFLFEYFSETQRNKGNFPGRFSGRQFSNSRSEMNVSTLELGDSALYLCASSQDSNQPQHFGDGTRLSIL.